This TCR beta chain was identified during a study of identifying expanded T cells in peripheral blood. As for this clone: Its matching antigen is unknown.

Healthy donors had no documented immune events, such as infections, while sampled. General study points: Across healthy donors, higher total template counts meant significantly greater roughly 2-week count variance.

Assay: immunoSEQ multiplex PCR; the TCRdb copy retains only in-frame clones and omits some. The table records some 97,000 clones, roughly 88% of them present only once. The sequenced sample consisted of blood. This TCR was recovered from a person aged 18-70 years in good health.

The CDR3 loop reads CASSPLEFIGELFF. CDR3 nucleotides: TGTGCCAGCTCACCACTGGAGTTCATCGGGGAGCTGTTTTTT. This chain uses TRBV18 with TRBJ2-2, with D uncertain. Looked up from germline, CDR1 is KGHSH and CDR2 is LQKENI. The CDR3 totals 14 residues. Trimming cost V 1 base and J 7 bases, with 10 bases left between them.